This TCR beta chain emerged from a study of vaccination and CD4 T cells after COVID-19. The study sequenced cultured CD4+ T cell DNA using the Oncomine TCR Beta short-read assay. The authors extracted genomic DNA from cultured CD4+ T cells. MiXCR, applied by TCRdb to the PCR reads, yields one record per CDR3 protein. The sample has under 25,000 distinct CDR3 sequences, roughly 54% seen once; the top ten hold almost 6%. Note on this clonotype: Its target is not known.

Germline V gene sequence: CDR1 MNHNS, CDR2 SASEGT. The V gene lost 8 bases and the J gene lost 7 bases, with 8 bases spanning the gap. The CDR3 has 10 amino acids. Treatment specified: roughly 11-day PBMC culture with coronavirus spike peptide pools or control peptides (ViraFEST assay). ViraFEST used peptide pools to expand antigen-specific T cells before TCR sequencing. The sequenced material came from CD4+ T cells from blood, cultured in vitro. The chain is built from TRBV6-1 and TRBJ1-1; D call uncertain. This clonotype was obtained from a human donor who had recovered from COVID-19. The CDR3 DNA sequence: TGTGCCAGCGCCCGGCTTGAAGCTTTCTTT. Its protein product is CASARLEAFF.